Detailed here is one T cell receptor beta chain. This clonotype has ten or more counts. Its specific antigen is unknown. One base away there is no much larger clone; base qualities are not given. The CDR3 runs 15 residues from the cysteine to the phenylalanine. The CDR3 DNA has 45 bases and is translated from base 1. Between the V and J ends, shortened by 1 base and 0 bases respectively, the junction contains 9 bases. Per the germline V gene (reference sequence), SGHKS is the CDR1 and YYEKEE is the CDR2. The sample belongs to a study of blood T cells in healthy people across ages (dated by TCRdb to the mid-2010s). In the study overall: In model experiments, template switching captured roughly one uniquely barcoded TCR beta cDNA molecule for every two T cells. Age-related changes in TCR beta repertoire diversity were measured in the study by deep sequencing normalized with unique cDNA molecular identifiers. The donors were split into four age groups: young (average 16 years), middle-aged (roughly 39), aged (over 55) and long-lived (roughly 80). To avoid experimental bias, donors of different ages were randomly spread across the sequencing lanes. Using the same blood draw, the study looked at two additional independent replicas of 1 million unique cDNA reads for two donors, one aged 18 to 30 and the other aged 80 or older.

Points the paper makes about the study in general: Estimates of total diversity based on one million sequenced T cells were regarded as lower bounds and as underestimates. Compared with the aged group, more naive CD4+ T cells, fewer expanded clones and increased TCR diversity were shown by the long-lived group, suggesting age selection. Because the CMV infection status of the donors was unknown, age-related changes in expanded clonotypes may potentially have been confounded. A strong correlation was found between observed TCR beta diversity and the percentage of naive T cells measured by flow cytometry. As age increased, observed TCR beta diversity per million T cells dropped in a roughly linear way, and a significant reduction was already evident by age about 40. Conclusive comparison of naive and antigen-experienced compartments was prevented by the profiling of bulk unsorted PBMCs.

Donors were around 37 systemically healthy Caucasian individuals from Russia aged roughly 6 to 95 years. Around 10 milliliters of peripheral blood were collected from each donor into EDTA-treated Vacutainer tubes. Ficoll-Paque density-gradient centrifugation was used to isolate PBMCs, with at least 7 million per sample. Trizol reagent was used to extract total RNA from the PBMCs, yielding at least 5 micrograms per sample. For every donor, flow cytometry on a PBMC aliquot measured the percentage of naive CD45RAhigh/CD27high T cells. Library preparation employed 5' RACE. The sample was run on an Illumina HiSeq 2500. A second PCR of roughly 7 to 11 cycles was performed with a sample-barcoded 5' primer and a J-beta primer mix. Each TCR beta cDNA molecule received a unique molecular identifier from a template-switch 5' adaptor carrying 12 random nucleotides. Each sample yielded at least 2.5 million CDR3-containing paired-end reads. First-strand cDNA was synthesized from all RNA with the Mint cDNA synthesis kit, primed by a TRBC-specific oligonucleotide. All cDNA was treated with uracil-DNA glycosylase and then went through a first 18-cycle PCR with the universal primers M1SS and BC2_uni_R. The source study handled its data this way. Normalization of each sample was performed by random selection of 1 million high-quality reads, each carrying a distinct molecular identifier. Reads sharing molecular identifiers were discarded rather than binned into consensus sequences. MiTCR, run with a Q25 quality threshold and the strictest error-elimination algorithm, handled CDR3 identification, clonotype clustering and error correction. Lower-bound total TCR beta diversity was estimated with a nonparametric unseen species model using Euler transformation. The public reads were reprocessed in TCRdb via fastp at Q25 and MiXCR, keeping in-frame beta chains. Rows with a matching CDR3 protein are joined into one entry that keeps the most common DNA and genes. The V and J calls here are based on TCRdb, not the publication. This sample lists 1.5 million to 2 million distinct CDR3 sequences; about 28% were detected once. In total, the top ten clones hold 6.5% to 8.5% of the sample.

The rearrangement combines TRBV5-5 with TRBJ2-3; the D gene is possibly TRBD1 or TRBD2, each agreeing over 5 bases. Sequencing used blood. The origin of this receptor is a woman aged 25 to 39 in good health. The nucleotide sequence reads as follows: TGTGCCAGCAGCTTGAGGGGACCCAGCACAGATACGCAGTATTTT. It translates to CASSLRGPSTDTQYF.